This T cell receptor (beta chain) was sequenced in a study of blood T cell repertoires in COVID-19. Turning to the study itself: From the United States, Italy and Spain came samples of acute and convalescent COVID-19. In each case, the material was cDNA or gDNA derived from T cells, B-cell-depleted T cells, or PBMCs.

This clone was counted a single time. As processed by the authors: Estimates of nucleated cell counts were drawn from the amplification of reference gene primers. Profiling relied on immunoSEQ multiplex PCR, and the TCRdb table lists in-frame clones only, not all of them. That table is the source of V, J and clone size, and D and trimming were worked out from the DNA. The table records about 36,000 clones, roughly 80% of them present only once. The sequence was obtained from a man aged 55-75 years with active COVID-19. Sequences were obtained from peripheral blood.

CDR3 loop: CASSLGLGGGPRGDTQYF. In DNA, the CDR3 is TGTGCCAGCAGCTTGGGGCTTGGGGGAGGGCCACGGGGAGATACGCAGTATTTT. V usage is TRBV5-6 and J usage is TRBJ2-3; 7 nucleotides line up with TRBD2. Germline trimming cut 0 bases from V and 5 bases from J; bases unmatched to any gene: 15. The CDR3 is 18 amino acids. Germline values: CDR1 SGHDT, CDR2 YYEEEE.